This is a list of T cell receptor beta chains from one sample in a study of shared clonotypes between healthy human individuals. TCRdb keeps only in-frame clones here, not all; method: immunoSEQ multiplex PCR. The sample shows about 520,000 clones, roughly 80% of them seen only once. The sample comprised PBMCs. Receptors were obtained from a woman aged 35 to 49 in good health. Some clones in this sample may be carry-over from other donors' samples. Both conserved end residues are part of each CDR3. D genes are given only for firm matches. Clone size is given for some rows only: seen once, a few or many times, or a class if the clone is expanded.

v_gene	j_gene	len	abundance	d_gene	CDR3nt	CDR3aa
TRBV11-2	TRBJ2-1	16	-	TRBD2	TGTGCCAGCAGCTTACGGGGACTAGCGGGAACCAATGAGCAGTTCTTC	CASSLRGLAGTNEQFF
TRBV28	TRBJ2-5	12	-	-	TGTGCCAGCAGTCGAGGGGGGGAGACCCAGTACTTC	CASSRGGETQYF
TRBV18	TRBJ1-1	15	-	-	TGTGCCAGCTCACGCTGGGGGGCCGGAGACACTGAAGCTTTCTTT	CASSRWGAGDTEAFF
TRBV5-1	TRBJ2-3	13	-	-	TGCGCCAGCACTTTGAGTAGCACAGATACGCAGTATTTT	CASTLSSTDTQYF
TRBV2	TRBJ1-5	12	-	-	TGTGCCAGCAGCTGGCGGGATCAGCCCCAGCATTTT	CASSWRDQPQHF
TRBV5-6	TRBJ1-5	13	once	-	TGTGCCAGCAGCTACGGGGTCAATCAGCCCCAGCATTTT	CASSYGVNQPQHF
TRBV6-6	TRBJ1-2	13	few	-	TGTGCCAGCAGTATGCCGGCTAACTATGGCTACACCTTC	CASSMPANYGYTF
TRBV27	TRBJ1-5	14	-	TRBD1	TGTGCCAGCAGTTTCGCAGGGGGCGAACAGCCCCAGCATTTT	CASSFAGGEQPQHF
TRBV10-2	TRBJ2-5	17	-	TRBD2	TGCGCCAGCAGTGAGCCTACCGGACTAGCGGGAGTTGAGACCCAGTACTTC	CASSEPTGLAGVETQYF
TRBV15	TRBJ1-4	14	-	TRBD1	TGTGCCACCAGCATCGACAGGGGCGGTGAAAAACTGTTTTTT	CATSIDRGGEKLFF
TRBV6-1	TRBJ1-1	14	-	-	TGTGCCAGCAGGGCTCTGGGCCGGGACACTGAAGCTTTCTTT	CASRALGRDTEAFF
TRBV2	TRBJ1-2	14	-	-	TGTGCCAGCAGCAACGGGGACACCAACTATGGCTACACCTTC	CASSNGDTNYGYTF
TRBV9	TRBJ2-7	15	few	TRBD2	TGTGCCAGCAGCGTAGACGTGGGAGGGCCTCAGGAGCAGTACTTC	CASSVDVGGPQEQYF
TRBV5-1	TRBJ1-1	15	-	-	TGCGCCAGCAGCCTCGCGGGGGAGGGGTACACTGAAGCTTTCTTT	CASSLAGEGYTEAFF
TRBV6-1	TRBJ2-7	14	-	-	TGTGCCAGTGAGAGTCCGACCGGGCGATACGAGCAGTACTTC	CASESPTGRYEQYF
TRBV18	TRBJ2-1	17	-	TRBD1	TGTGCCAGCTCACCAACCAGATCGGGACAGGGGATGTATGAGCAGTTCTTC	CASSPTRSGQGMYEQFF
TRBV19	TRBJ2-7	14	-	TRBD1	TGTGCCAGTATTGGGACAGGGAGCCCCTACGAGCAGTACTTC	CASIGTGSPYEQYF
TRBV14	TRBJ1-1	14	-	-	TGTGCCAGCAGCCAAGTCGGGGTAGCAGTTGAAGCTTTCTTT	CASSQVGVAVEAFF
TRBV25-1	TRBJ1-4	13	-	-	TGTGCCAGCAGTGATCCGGGACATGAAAAACTGTTTTTT	CASSDPGHEKLFF
TRBV5-4	TRBJ2-3	13	-	-	TGTGCCAGCAGCTCAACAAGCACAGATACGCAGTATTTT	CASSSTSTDTQYF
TRBV10-1	TRBJ2-7	15	many	TRBD2	TGCGCCAGCAGTCCGGGACTAGCGGGAGTTGTCGAGCAGTACTTC	CASSPGLAGVVEQYF
TRBV28	TRBJ2-3	19	many	TRBD2	TGTGCCAGCAGTTTACCGAGCGGGAGGGTGGTCGACGGCACAGATACGCAGTATTTT	CASSLPSGRVVDGTDTQYF